The clone carrying this T cell receptor (beta chain) was seen more than once but under ten times. Its antigen is undetermined. The sample belongs to a study of post-analysis software for immune sequencing data. Study-level information: Relapsing-remitting, secondary progressive and progressive-relapsing forms made up the multiple sclerosis disease courses. General study findings and limits: Multiple sclerosis was associated with a significant reduction in normalized Chao1 diversity relative to controls. Under F measure analysis, samples from one preparation batch co-clustered strongly. Among roughly 5 TRBV segments more frequent in patients than controls were TRBV5-6, TRBV5-1 and TRBV20-1.

Trimming removed 0 bases from V and 0 bases from J, with 6 bases in between. This CDR3 has 16 residues. CDR1 and CDR2 from the germline V gene are MNHEY and SVGEGT. Built from TCR beta cDNA, the libraries had unique molecular identifiers in them. The source material, roughly 0.85 to 10 million T cells, gave rise to roughly 0.5 million cDNA molecules. TCRdb re-called the PCR reads with MiXCR, one entry per CDR3 protein. The table lists hundreds of thousands of distinct CDR3 sequences, approximately 59% of them singletons. Sequenced material: blood. The receptor comes from a girl aged 2 to 10 with multiple sclerosis. The chain is built from TRBV6-2 or TRBV6-3 and TRBJ2-6; the D is unclear. CDR3 DNA sequence: TGTGCCAGCAGTTACTCATTCGGCTCTGGGGCCAACGTCCTGACTTTC. Protein product: CASSYSFGSGANVLTF.